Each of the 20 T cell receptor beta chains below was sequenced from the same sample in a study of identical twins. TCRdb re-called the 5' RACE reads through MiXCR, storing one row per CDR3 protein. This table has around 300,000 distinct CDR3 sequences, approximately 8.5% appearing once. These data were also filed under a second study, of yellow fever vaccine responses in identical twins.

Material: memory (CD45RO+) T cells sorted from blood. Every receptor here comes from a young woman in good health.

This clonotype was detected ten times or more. CDR3 amino acids: CASSRIAVNTGELFF. The CDR3 DNA reads TGTGCCAGCAGTAGAATAGCGGTAAACACCGGGGAGCTGTTTTTT. This rearrangement joins TRBV5-5 to TRBJ2-2, with D possibly TRBD2 on 6 matching bases. The germline V gene has CDR1 SGHKS and CDR2 YYEKEE (reference sequence). The germline V and J ends were trimmed by 5 bases and 2 bases, with 13 bases remaining between them. CDR3 length: 15 residues. Full variable domain (missing parts from reference TRBV5-5 and TRBJ2-2): DAGVTQSPTHLIKTRGQQVTLRCSPISGHKSVSWYQQVLGQGPQFIFQYYEKEERGRGNFPDRFSARQFPNYSSELNVNALLLGDSALYLCASSRIAVNTGELFFGEGSRLTVL.

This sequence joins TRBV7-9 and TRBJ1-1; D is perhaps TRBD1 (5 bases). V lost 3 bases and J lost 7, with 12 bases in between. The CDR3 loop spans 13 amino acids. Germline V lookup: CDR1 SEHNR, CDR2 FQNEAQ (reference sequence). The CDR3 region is CASSFGQGLEAFF. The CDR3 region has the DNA TGTGCCAGCAGCTTCGGCCAGGGACTTGAAGCTTTCTTT.

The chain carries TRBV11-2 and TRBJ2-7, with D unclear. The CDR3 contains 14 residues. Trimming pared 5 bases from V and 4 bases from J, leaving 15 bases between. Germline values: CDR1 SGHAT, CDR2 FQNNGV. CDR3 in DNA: TGTGCCAGCAGCCCCCAGGACCCCCCTTACGAGCAGTACGTC. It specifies CASSPQDPPYEQYV.

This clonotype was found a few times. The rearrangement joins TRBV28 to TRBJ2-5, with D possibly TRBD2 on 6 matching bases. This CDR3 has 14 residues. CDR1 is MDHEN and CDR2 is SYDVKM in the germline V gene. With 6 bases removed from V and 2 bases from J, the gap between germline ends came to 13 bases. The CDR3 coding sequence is TGTGCCAGCAGGGGGGGAGGCGGGCAAGAGACCCAGTACTTC. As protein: CASRGGGGQETQYF.

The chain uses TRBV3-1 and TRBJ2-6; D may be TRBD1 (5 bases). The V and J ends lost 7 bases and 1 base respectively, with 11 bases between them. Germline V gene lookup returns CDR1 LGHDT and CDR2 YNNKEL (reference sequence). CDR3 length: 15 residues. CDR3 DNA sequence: TGTGCCAGCACCCTTCAGGGATCTGGGGCCAACGTCCTGACTTTC. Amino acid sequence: CASTLQGSGANVLTF.

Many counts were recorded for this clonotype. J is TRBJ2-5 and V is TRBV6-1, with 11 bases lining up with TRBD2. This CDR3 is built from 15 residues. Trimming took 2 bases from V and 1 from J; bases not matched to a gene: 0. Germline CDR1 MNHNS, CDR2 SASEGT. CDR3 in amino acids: CASSELAGGQETQYF. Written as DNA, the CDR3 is TGTGCCAGCAGTGAACTAGCGGGGGGCCAAGAGACCCAGTACTTC.

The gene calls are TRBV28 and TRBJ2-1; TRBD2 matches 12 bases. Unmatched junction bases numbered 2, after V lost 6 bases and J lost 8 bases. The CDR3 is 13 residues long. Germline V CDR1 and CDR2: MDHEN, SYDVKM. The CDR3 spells CASRTSGRDEQFF. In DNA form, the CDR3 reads TGTGCCAGCAGGACTAGCGGGAGAGATGAGCAGTTCTTC.

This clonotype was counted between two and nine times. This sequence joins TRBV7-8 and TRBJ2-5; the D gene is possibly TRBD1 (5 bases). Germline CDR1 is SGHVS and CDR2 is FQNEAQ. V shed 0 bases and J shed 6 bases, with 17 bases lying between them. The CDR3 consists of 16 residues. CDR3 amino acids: CASSLAWTGGQQTQYF. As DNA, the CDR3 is TGTGCCAGCAGCTTAGCGTGGACGGGTGGACAACAGACCCAGTACTTC.

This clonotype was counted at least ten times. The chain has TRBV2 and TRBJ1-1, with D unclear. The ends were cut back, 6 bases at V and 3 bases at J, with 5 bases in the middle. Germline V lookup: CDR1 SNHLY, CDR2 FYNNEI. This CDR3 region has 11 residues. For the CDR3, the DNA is TGTGCCAGCAGGGATGACACTGAAGCTTTCTTT. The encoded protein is CASRDDTEAFF.

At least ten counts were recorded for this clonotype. The CDR3 bases are TGCGCCAGCAGCTTGGCCCGGGGAGTCAGTGAAGCTTTCTTT. Its protein product is CASSLARGVSEAFF. The gene calls are TRBV5-1 and TRBJ1-1; D is unclear. This CDR3 has 14 residues. Trimming took 0 bases from V and 7 from J, leaving 13 bases between them. Germline values: CDR1 SGHRS, CDR2 YFSETQ.

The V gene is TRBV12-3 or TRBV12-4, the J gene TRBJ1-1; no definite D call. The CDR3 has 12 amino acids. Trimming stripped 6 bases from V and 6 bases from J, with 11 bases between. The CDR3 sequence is CASRTAGAEAFF. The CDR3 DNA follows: TGTGCCAGCAGAACGGCTGGGGCTGAAGCTTTCTTT.

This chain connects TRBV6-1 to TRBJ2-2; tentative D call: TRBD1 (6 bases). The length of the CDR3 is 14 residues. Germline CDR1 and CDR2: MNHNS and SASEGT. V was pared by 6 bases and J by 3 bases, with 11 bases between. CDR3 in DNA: TGTGCCAGCAGGCACAGGGTTGACACCGGGGAGCTGTTTTTT. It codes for CASRHRVDTGELFF.

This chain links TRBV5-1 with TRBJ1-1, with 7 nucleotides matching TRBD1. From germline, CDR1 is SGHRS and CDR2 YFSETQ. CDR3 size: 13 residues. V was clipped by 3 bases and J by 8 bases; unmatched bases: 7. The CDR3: CASSSLTDREAFF. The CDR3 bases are TGCGCCAGCAGCTCCCTGACGGACAGGGAAGCTTTCTTT.

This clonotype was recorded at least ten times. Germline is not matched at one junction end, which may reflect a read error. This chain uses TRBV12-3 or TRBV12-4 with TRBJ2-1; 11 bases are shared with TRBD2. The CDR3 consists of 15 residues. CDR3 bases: TGTGCCAGCACTTTAGCGGGGGGGCGTATTAATGAGCAGTTCTTC. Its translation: CASTLAGGRINEQFF.

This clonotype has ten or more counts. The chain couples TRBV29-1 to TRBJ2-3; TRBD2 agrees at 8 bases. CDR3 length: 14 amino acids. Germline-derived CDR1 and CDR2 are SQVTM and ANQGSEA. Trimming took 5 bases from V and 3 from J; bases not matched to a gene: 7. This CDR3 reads CSVLGSGSTDTQYF. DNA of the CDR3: TGCAGCGTTCTTGGGAGCGGGAGTACAGATACGCAGTATTTT.

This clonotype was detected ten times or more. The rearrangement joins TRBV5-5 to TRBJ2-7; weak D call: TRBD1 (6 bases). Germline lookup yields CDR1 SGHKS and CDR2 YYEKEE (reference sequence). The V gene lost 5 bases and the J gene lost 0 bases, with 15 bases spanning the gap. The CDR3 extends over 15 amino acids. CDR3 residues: CASRTGTMSSYEQYF. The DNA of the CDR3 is TGTGCCAGCAGGACCGGGACAATGAGCTCCTACGAGCAGTACTTC.

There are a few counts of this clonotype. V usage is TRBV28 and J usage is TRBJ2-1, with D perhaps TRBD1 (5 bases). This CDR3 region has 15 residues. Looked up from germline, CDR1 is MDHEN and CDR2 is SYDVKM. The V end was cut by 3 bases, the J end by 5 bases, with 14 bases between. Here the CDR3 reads CASSFIGVLNNEQFF. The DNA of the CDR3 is TGTGCCAGCAGTTTCATAGGGGTTCTTAACAATGAGCAGTTCTTC.

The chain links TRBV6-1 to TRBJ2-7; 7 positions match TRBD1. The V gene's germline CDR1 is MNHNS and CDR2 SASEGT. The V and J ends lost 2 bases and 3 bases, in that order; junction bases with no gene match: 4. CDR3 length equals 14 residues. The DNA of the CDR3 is TGTGCCAGCAGTGAACCTGGACAGGTCTACGAGCAGTACGTC. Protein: CASSEPGQVYEQYV.

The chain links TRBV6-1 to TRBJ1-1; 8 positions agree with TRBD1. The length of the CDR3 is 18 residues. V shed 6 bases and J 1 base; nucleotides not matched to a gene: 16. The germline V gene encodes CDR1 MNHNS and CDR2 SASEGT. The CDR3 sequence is CASRALPYQGARNTEAFF. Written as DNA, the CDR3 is TGTGCCAGCAGAGCTCTCCCATATCAGGGGGCGCGGAACACTGAAGCTTTCTTT.

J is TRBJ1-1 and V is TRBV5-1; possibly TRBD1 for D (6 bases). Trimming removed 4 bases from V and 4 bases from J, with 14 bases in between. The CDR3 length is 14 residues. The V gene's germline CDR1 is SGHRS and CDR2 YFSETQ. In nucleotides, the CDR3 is TGCGCCAGCAGCGACCAGGGGTCTAGCACTGAAGCTTTCTTT. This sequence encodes CASSDQGSSTEAFF. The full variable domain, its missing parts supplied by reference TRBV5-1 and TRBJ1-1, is KAGVTQTPRYLIKTRGQQVTLSCSPISGHRSVSWYQQTPGQGLQFLFEYFSETQRNKGNFPGRFSGRQFSNSRSEMNVSTLELGDSALYLCASSDQGSSTEAFFGQGTRLTVV.